The rows below give T cell receptor beta chains drawn from one sample of a study of blood T cell repertoires in COVID-19. TCRdb's copy holds only in-frame clones and misses some; the assay was immunoSEQ multiplex PCR. The data hold 250,000 or so clones, with around 93% observed a single time. Material for sequencing was PBMCs or T cells enriched from blood (not recorded which). The receptors here all came from a man in his forties or fifties who had been exposed to COVID-19. The CDR3 runs from the conserved cysteine through the conserved F or W. Fields, in order: J gene, CDR3 length, V gene, CDR3 protein.

J: TRBJ1-1; length: 17; V: TRBV14; CDR3: CASSQPSPLRRNTEAFF
J: TRBJ1-1; length: 14; V: TRBV11-3; CDR3: CASSATVGSTEAFF
J: TRBJ1-1; length: 15; V: TRBV5-1; CDR3: CASSLFEGANTEAFF
J: TRBJ1-1; length: 15; V: TRBV4-1; CDR3: CASSQEGTGRTEAFF
J: TRBJ1-1; length: 14; V: TRBV28; CDR3: CASSSPGEGTEAFF
J: TRBJ1-4; length: 12; V: TRBV5-4; CDR3: CASSVQGEKLFF
J: TRBJ1-3; length: 17; V: TRBV14; CDR3: CASSHFLGTGAGNTIYF
J: TRBJ2-3; length: 14; V: TRBV4-3; CDR3: CASSPTSGADTQYF
J: TRBJ1-6; length: 14; V: TRBV9; CDR3: CASSVLDKNSPLHF
J: TRBJ1-4; length: 15; V: TRBV6-6; CDR3: CASRSRGSSNEKLFF
J: TRBJ2-1; length: 14; V: TRBV5-1; CDR3: CASSPGLARDEQFF
J: TRBJ2-1; length: 14; V: TRBV20-1; CDR3: CSASLGTGFHEQFF
J: TRBJ1-1; length: 12; V: TRBV28; CDR3: CASSPRGTEAFF
J: TRBJ2-3; length: 14; V: TRBV19; CDR3: CASSAPSRTDTQYF
J: TRBJ1-2; length: 13; V: TRBV27; CDR3: CASSLSTGYGYTF
J: TRBJ2-2; length: 18; V: TRBV11-3; CDR3: CASSFLRDRGSVTGELFF